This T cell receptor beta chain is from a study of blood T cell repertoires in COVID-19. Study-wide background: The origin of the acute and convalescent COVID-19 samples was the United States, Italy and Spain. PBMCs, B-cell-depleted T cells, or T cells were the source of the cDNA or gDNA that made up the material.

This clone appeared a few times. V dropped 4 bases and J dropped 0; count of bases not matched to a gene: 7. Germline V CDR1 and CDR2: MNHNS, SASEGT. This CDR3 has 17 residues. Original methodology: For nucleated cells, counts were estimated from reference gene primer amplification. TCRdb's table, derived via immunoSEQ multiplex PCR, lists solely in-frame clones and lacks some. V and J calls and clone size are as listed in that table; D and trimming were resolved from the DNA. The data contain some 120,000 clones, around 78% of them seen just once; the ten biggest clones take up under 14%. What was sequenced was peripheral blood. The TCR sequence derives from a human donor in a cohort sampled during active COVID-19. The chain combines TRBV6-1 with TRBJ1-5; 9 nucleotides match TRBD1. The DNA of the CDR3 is TGTGCCAGCAGTGCGGGACAGGGTGGGGATAGCAATCAGCCCCAGCATTTT. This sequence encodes CASSAGQGGDSNQPQHF.